The text below deals with one T cell receptor (beta chain). RNA transcripts provided the source from which TCR beta CDR3 regions were amplified. Researchers ran a first-round RT-PCR on the TCR CDR3 using the HTBI primer set. TCRdb re-derived calls from the multiplex PCR reads in MiXCR, one entry per CDR3 protein. The table records about 55,000 distinct CDR3 sequences, under 70% of them present only once. These data belong to a study of T cells in Graves' hyperthyroidism and ophthalmopathy. V shed 1 base and J shed 3 bases, with 7 bases lying between them. The germline CDR1 and CDR2 sequences are SQVTM and ANQGSEA. CDR3 length: 13 residues. Each diagnosis was grounded in clinical symptoms, serum thyroxine and TRAb, thyroid ultrasound, and orbital computed tomography.

The sequence was collected from a woman aged 55-69 years with Graves' ophthalmopathy. The chain joins TRBV29-1 to TRBJ2-1; a possible D gene is TRBD2 (6 bases). What was sequenced was blood. The CDR3 region is CSVEATSYNEQFF. DNA for the CDR3: TGCAGCGTTGAAGCGACTAGCTACAATGAGCAGTTCTTC.